This T cell receptor (beta chain) comes out of a study of cytomegalovirus exposure and HLA in healthy donors. Study results and limitations: Subsequent analysis of the 100 to 150 validation repertoires found a tendency for first-cohort TCR clusters to co-occur. According to the study, 150 to 200 TCR beta chains were cytomegalovirus-associated.

In regard to this clone: The antigen remains unidentified.

TCRdb's table, derived via immunoSEQ multiplex PCR, lists solely in-frame clones and lacks some. The profile shows approximately 260,000 clones, 75% to 90% of them singletons. The CDR3 contains 12 residues. Trimming left V 6 bases short and J 4 bases short, with 12 bases between. In germline, CDR1 is SQVTM, CDR2 ANQGSEA. Sequenced: PBMCs. The source is a woman in her twenties or thirties in good health and CMV-seropositive. This chain connects TRBV29-1 to TRBJ1-2, with D unresolved. The CDR3 protein is CSVEPGGYGYTF. CDR3 nucleotide sequence: TGCAGCGTCGAACCAGGAGGCTATGGCTACACCTTC.